Listed here are 11 T cell receptor beta chains from one sample, sequenced in a study of cytomegalovirus exposure and HLA in healthy donors. Repertoires were generated with immunoSEQ multiplex PCR, while TCRdb's copy carries only in-frame clones and drops some. This sample has over 200,000 clones; approximately 86% occur once, and the top ten carry around 3%. The sequenced sample was PBMCs. The receptors were gathered from a woman aged 18-29 years in good health and CMV-seronegative.

This clone was counted only a few times. The V call is TRBV6-4, the J call TRBJ2-2; a weak D match, TRBD1 (5 bases). CDR1 and CDR2 from the germline V gene are MRHNA and SNTAGT. Trimming left V 6 bases short and J 5 bases short, with 7 bases between. CDR3 length: 12 residues. The CDR3, as DNA: TGTGCCAGCAGATCAGGGACCGGGGAGCTGTTTTTT. This sequence encodes CASRSGTGELFF.

The chain recombines TRBV11-2 with TRBJ2-7; 7 nucleotides align to TRBD1. V shed 3 bases and J 5 bases; nucleotides not matched to a gene: 7. The CDR3 loop spans 14 amino acids. CDR1 SGHAT and CDR2 FQNNGV come from the germline V gene. The CDR3 region has the DNA TGTGCCAGCAGCTTGGGGGACAGTTTCAACGAGCAGTACTTC. Translated: CASSLGDSFNEQYF.

The chain joins TRBV5-4 to TRBJ1-3, with 9 bases matching TRBD1. J was trimmed by 4 bases and V by 3 bases; bases with no gene match: 2. The CDR3 is made up of 14 amino acids. From germline, CDR1 is SGHNT and CDR2 YYREEE (reference sequence). The CDR3 DNA sequence: TGTGCCAGCAGCTCACAGGGGGCCGGAAACACCATATATTTT. Translation: CASSSQGAGNTIYF. Combining the CDR3 with reference TRBV5-4 and TRBJ1-3 gives the whole variable domain ETGVTQSPTHLIKTRGQQVTLRCSSQSGHNTVSWYQQALGQGPQFIFQYYREEENGRGNFPPRFSGLQFPNYSSELNVNALELDDSALYLCASSSQGAGNTIYFGEGSWLTVV.

The J gene is TRBJ2-7, the V gene TRBV30, with unresolved D. Germline V gene lookup returns CDR1 GTSNPN and CDR2 SVGIG (reference sequence). There are 12 residues in the CDR3. Trimming shortened V by 2 bases and J by 2 bases, and 7 bases separated the two germline ends. CDR3 nucleotide sequence: TGTGCCTGGAGTCCTTATACCTACGAGCAGTACTTC. Its protein is CAWSPYTYEQYF.

The chain carries TRBV7-9 and TRBJ2-5, with 7 bases fitting TRBD2. This CDR3 contains 14 residues. Germline V gives CDR1 SEHNR, CDR2 FQNEAQ (reference sequence). The ends lost 0 bases at V and 5 bases at J; junction bases unmatched: 3. CDR3 amino acids: CASSLAGGSETQYF. CDR3 DNA: TGTGCCAGCAGCTTAGCGGGGGGGTCGGAGACCCAGTACTTC.

This sequence joins TRBV7-2 and TRBJ2-7, with D unclear. CDR3 size: 14 residues. The ends were cut back, 1 base at V and 2 bases at J, with 9 bases in the middle. The V gene's germline CDR1 is SGHTA and CDR2 FQGNSA. This CDR3 is CASSLGDIAYEQYF. The DNA of the CDR3 is TGTGCCAGCAGCTTAGGAGATATCGCCTACGAGCAGTACTTC. Looking up the rest from reference TRBV7-2 and TRBJ2-7 gives the full variable domain: GAGVSQSPSNKVTEKGKDVELRCDPISGHTALYWYRQSLGQGLEFLIYFQGNSAPDKSGLPSDRFSAERTGGSVSTLTIQRTQQEDSAVYLCASSLGDIAYEQYFGPGTRLTVT.

This CDR3 is CASSPLLRRVYEQYF. In nucleotides, the CDR3 is TGTGCCAGCAGTCCTCTTCTTCGGCGGGTTTACGAGCAGTACTTC. The V gene is TRBV27, the J gene TRBJ2-7; tentative D call: TRBD2 (5 bases). The V end was cut by 5 bases, the J end by 4 bases, with 18 bases between. This CDR3 has 15 amino acids. In germline, CDR1 is MNHEY, CDR2 SMNVEV (reference sequence).

CDR3 sequence reads: CASSLTGSGTHSYEQYF. CDR3 nucleotide sequence: TGTGCCAGCAGCTTAACTGGGAGCGGGACACACTCCTACGAGCAGTACTTC. The J gene is TRBJ2-7, the V gene TRBV7-3; tentative D call: TRBD2 (7 bases). V lost 0 bases and J 0 bases, leaving 15 bases between the germline ends. Germline CDR1 is SGHTA and CDR2 is FQGTGA. This CDR3 is built from 17 residues.

The chain links TRBV27 to TRBJ2-2; TRBD1 aligns across 7 bases. This CDR3 has 16 amino acids. V lost 5 bases and J lost 0; bases outside the gene matches: 6. Germline V gives CDR1 MNHEY, CDR2 SMNVEV (reference sequence). CDR3 DNA: TGTGCCAGCAGTCGACCGGGACAGACGAACACCGGGGAGCTGTTTTTT. Translating it yields CASSRPGQTNTGELFF.

This rearrangement joins TRBV2 to TRBJ1-2; 8 bases line up with TRBD1. CDR1 is SNHLY and CDR2 is FYNNEI in the germline V gene. The CDR3 is made up of 14 amino acids. V shed 9 bases, J shed 5 bases, and the junction held 11 bases outside the gene matches. The CDR3 protein is CASLRDRSRYGYTF. The DNA of the CDR3 is TGTGCCAGTCTACGGGACAGGAGTAGGTATGGCTACACCTTC.

This clone has a handful of counts. The genes are TRBV28 and TRBJ2-7, with 9 bases identical to TRBD1. CDR1 is MDHEN, CDR2 SYDVKM, per germline. This CDR3 is built from 14 residues. Trimming cost V 6 bases and J 1 base; bases outside gene matches: 4. The CDR3: CASRSGTGSYEQYF. CDR3 DNA sequence: TGTGCCAGCAGATCCGGGACAGGGTCCTACGAGCAGTACTTC.